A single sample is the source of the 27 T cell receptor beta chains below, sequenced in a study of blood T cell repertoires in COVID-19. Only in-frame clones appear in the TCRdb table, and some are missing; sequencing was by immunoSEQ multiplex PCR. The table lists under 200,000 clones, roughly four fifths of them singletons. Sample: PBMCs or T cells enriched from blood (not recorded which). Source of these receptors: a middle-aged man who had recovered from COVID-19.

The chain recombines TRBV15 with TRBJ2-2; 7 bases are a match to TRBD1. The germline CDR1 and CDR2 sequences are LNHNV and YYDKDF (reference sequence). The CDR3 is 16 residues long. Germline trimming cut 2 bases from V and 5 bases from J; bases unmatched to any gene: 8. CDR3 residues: CATSRIPGQSTGELFF. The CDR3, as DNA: TGTGCCACCAGCAGAATACCGGGACAGTCTACCGGGGAGCTGTTTTTT.

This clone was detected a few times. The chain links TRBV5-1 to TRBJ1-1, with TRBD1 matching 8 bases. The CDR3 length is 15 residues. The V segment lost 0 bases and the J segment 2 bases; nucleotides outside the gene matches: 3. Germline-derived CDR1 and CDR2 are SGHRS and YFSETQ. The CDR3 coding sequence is TGCGCCAGCAGCTTGGTTCCAGGGGGCAACACTGAAGCTTTCTTT. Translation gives CASSLVPGGNTEAFF.

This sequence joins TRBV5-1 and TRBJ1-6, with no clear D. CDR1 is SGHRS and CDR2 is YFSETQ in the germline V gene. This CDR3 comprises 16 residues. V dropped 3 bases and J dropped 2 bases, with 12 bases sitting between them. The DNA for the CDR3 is TGCGCCAGCAGCTCCACGACACATGCCTATAATTCACCCCTCCACTTT. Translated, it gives CASSSTTHAYNSPLHF.

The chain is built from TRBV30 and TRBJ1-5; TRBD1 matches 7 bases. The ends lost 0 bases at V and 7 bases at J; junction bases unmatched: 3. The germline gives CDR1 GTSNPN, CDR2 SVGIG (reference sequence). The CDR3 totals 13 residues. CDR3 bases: TGTGCCTGGAGTGTAGGGGGCGAACAGCCCCAGCATTTT. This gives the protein CAWSVGGEQPQHF.

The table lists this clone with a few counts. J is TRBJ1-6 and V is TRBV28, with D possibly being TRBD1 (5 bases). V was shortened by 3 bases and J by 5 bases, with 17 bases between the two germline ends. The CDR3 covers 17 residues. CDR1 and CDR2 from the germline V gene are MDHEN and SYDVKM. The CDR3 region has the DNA TGTGCCAGCAGTTTCTCCCCTACCGACAGAAATAATTCACCCCTCCACTTT. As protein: CASSFSPTDRNNSPLHF.

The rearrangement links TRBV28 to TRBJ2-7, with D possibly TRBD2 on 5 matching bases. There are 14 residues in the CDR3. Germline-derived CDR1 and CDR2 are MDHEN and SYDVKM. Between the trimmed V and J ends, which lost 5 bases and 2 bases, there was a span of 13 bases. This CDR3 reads CASSPLGRTYEQYF. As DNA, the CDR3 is TGTGCCAGCAGTCCCCTAGGGAGAACCTACGAGCAGTACTTC.

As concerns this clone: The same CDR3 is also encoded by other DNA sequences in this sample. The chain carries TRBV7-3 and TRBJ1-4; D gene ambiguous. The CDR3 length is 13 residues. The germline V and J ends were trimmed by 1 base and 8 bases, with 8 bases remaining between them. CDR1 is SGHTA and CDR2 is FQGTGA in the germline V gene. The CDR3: CASSLKRGEKLFF. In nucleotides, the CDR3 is TGTGCCAGCAGCTTAAAACGCGGGGAAAAACTGTTTTTT.

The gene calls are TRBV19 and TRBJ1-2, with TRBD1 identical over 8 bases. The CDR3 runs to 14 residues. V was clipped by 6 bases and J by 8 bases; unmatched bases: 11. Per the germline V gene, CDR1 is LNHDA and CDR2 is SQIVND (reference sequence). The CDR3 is CASRTGVLQGGYTF. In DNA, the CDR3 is TGTGCCAGTAGGACAGGGGTACTACAGGGCGGCTACACCTTC.

CDR3 region: CASSSQSGRNEKLFF. CDR3 nucleotide sequence: TGTGCCAGCAGCTCCCAAAGCGGAAGAAATGAAAAACTGTTTTTT. V usage is TRBV7-2 and J usage is TRBJ1-4; D remains ambiguous. The germline CDR1 and CDR2 sequences are SGHTA and FQGNSA. This CDR3 region has 15 residues. V shed 4 bases and J shed 5 bases, with 14 bases lying between them.

The CDR3 sequence: CASSRSDRADYGYTF. Written as DNA, the CDR3 is TGTGCCAGCAGTCGATCGGACAGGGCGGACTATGGCTACACCTTC. This chain links TRBV6-2 or TRBV6-3 with TRBJ1-2, with TRBD1 matching over 8 bases. Germline lookup yields CDR1 MNHEY and CDR2 SVGEGT. V lost 5 bases, J lost 3 bases, and 8 bases stayed unmatched. CDR3 size: 15 residues.

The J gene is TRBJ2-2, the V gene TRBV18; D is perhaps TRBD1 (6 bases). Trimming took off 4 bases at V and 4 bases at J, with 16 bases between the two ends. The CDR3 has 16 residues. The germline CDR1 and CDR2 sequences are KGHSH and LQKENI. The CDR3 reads CASSHTKRGSTGELFF. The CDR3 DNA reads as TGTGCCAGCTCACACACTAAGAGGGGGTCCACCGGGGAGCTGTTTTTT.

CDR3 bases: TGTGCCAGCAGCTTAGAACTTTCTCCGGGCGAGCAGTACTTC. It yields the protein CASSLELSPGEQYF. J is TRBJ2-7 and V is TRBV7-2; D unresolved. V gave up 1 base and J gave up 6 bases, with 13 bases separating them. CDR3 size: 14 residues. The germline V gene has CDR1 SGHTA and CDR2 FQGNSA.

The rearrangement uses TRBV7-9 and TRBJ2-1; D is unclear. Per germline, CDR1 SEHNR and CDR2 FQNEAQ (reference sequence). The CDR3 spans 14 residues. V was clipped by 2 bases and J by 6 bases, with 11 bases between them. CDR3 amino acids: CASSLSANPNEQFF. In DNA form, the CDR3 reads TGTGCCAGCAGCTTATCCGCGAACCCCAATGAGCAGTTCTTC.

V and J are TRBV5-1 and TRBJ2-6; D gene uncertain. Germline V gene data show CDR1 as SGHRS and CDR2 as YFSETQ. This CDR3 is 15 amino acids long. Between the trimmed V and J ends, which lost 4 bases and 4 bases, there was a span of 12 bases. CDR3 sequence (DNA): TGCGCCAGCAGCCCATGGAGATCGGGGGCCAACGTCCTGACTTTC. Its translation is CASSPWRSGANVLTF.

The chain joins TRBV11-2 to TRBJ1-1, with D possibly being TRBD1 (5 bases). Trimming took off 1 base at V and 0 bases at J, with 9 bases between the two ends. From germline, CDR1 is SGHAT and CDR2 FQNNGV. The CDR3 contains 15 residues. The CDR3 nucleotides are TGTGCCAGCAGCTTAGGGGGACTTGTGAACACTGAAGCTTTCTTT. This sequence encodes CASSLGGLVNTEAFF.

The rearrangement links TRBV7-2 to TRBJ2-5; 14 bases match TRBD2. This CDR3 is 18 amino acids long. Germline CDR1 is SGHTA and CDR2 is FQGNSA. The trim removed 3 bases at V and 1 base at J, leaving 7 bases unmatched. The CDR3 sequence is CASSFPGLAGVVQETQYF. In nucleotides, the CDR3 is TGTGCCAGCAGCTTTCCGGGACTAGCGGGGGTGGTCCAAGAGACCCAGTACTTC.

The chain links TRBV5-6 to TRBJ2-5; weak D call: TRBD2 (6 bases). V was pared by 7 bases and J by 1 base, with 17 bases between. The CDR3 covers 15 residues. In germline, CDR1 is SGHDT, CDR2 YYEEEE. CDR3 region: CASWEEGRIQETQYF. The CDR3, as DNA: TGTGCCAGCTGGGAGGAGGGACGGATCCAAGAGACCCAGTACTTC.

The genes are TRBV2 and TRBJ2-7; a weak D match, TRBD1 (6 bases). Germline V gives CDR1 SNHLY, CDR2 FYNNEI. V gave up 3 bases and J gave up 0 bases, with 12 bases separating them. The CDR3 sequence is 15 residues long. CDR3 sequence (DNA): TGTGCCAGCAGTGATGAGCAGGGGAGCTCCTACGAGCAGTACTTC. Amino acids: CASSDEQGSSYEQYF.

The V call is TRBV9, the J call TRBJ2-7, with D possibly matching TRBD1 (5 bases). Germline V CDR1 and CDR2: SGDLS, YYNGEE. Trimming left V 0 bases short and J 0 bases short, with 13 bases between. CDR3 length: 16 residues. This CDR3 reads CASSVGSGARSYEQYF. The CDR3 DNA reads TGTGCCAGCAGCGTAGGTTCTGGGGCGCGCTCCTACGAGCAGTACTTC. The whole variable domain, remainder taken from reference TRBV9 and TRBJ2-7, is DSGVTQTPKHLITATGQRVTLRCSPRSGDLSVYWYQQSLDQGLQFLIQYYNGEERAKGNILERFSAQQFPDLHSELNLSSLELGDSALYFCASSVGSGARSYEQYFGPGTRLTVT.

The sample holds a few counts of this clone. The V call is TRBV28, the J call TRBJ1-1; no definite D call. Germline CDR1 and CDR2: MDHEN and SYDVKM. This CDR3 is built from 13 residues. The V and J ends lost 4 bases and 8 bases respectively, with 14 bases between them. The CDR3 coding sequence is TGTGCCAGCAGTTGGAGTCTAACACACGAAGCTTTCTTT. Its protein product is CASSWSLTHEAFF.

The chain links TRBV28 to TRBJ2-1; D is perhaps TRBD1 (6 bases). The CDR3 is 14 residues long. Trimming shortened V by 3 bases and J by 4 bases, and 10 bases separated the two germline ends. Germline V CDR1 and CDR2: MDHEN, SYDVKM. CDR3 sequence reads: CASSFTGQYNEQFF. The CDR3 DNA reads TGTGCCAGCAGTTTTACTGGACAGTACAATGAGCAGTTCTTC. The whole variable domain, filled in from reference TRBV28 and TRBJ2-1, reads DVKVTQSSRYLVKRTGEKVFLECVQDMDHENMFWYRQDPGLGLRLIYFSYDVKMKEKGDIPEGYSVSREKKERFSLILESASTNQTSMYLCASSFTGQYNEQFFGPGTRLTVL.

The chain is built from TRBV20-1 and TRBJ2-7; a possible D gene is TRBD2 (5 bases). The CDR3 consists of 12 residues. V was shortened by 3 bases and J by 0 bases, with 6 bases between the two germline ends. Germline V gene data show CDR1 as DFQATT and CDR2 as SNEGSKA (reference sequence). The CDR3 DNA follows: TGCAGTGCTAGTACTAGCTCCTACGAGCAGTACTTC. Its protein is CSASTSSYEQYF.

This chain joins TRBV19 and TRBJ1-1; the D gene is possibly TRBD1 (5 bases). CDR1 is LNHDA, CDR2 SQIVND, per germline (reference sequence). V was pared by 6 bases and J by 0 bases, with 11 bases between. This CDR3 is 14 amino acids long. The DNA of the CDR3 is TGTGCCAGTAGCACCACAGGTCTGAACACTGAAGCTTTCTTT. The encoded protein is CASSTTGLNTEAFF.

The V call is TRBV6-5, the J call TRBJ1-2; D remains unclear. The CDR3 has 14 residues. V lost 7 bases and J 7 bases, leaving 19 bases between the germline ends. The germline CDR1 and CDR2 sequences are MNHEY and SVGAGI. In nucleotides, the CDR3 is TGTGCCAGCACTTCGACGGGAGGCCCTCGTGGCTACACCTTC. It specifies CASTSTGGPRGYTF.

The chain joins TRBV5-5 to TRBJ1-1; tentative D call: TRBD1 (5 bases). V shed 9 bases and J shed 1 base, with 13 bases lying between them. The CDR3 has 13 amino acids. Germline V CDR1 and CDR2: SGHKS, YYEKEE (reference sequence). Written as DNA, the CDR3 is TGTGCCACCTCGGTAACAGGGAACACTGAAGCTTTCTTT. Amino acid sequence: CATSVTGNTEAFF.

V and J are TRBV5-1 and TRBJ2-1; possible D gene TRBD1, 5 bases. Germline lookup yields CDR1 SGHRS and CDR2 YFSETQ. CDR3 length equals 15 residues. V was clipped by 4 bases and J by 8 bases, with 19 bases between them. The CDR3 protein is CASSTTQVSVHEQFF. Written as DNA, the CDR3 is TGCGCCAGCAGCACCACACAGGTTTCGGTCCATGAGCAGTTCTTC.

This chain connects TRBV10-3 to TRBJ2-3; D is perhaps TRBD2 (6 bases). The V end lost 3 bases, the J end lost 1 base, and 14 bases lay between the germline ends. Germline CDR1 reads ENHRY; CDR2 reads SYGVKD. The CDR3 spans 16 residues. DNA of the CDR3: TGTGCCATCAGTGACGCTTTCAGGGAGGGCACAGATACGCAGTATTTT. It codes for CAISDAFREGTDTQYF.